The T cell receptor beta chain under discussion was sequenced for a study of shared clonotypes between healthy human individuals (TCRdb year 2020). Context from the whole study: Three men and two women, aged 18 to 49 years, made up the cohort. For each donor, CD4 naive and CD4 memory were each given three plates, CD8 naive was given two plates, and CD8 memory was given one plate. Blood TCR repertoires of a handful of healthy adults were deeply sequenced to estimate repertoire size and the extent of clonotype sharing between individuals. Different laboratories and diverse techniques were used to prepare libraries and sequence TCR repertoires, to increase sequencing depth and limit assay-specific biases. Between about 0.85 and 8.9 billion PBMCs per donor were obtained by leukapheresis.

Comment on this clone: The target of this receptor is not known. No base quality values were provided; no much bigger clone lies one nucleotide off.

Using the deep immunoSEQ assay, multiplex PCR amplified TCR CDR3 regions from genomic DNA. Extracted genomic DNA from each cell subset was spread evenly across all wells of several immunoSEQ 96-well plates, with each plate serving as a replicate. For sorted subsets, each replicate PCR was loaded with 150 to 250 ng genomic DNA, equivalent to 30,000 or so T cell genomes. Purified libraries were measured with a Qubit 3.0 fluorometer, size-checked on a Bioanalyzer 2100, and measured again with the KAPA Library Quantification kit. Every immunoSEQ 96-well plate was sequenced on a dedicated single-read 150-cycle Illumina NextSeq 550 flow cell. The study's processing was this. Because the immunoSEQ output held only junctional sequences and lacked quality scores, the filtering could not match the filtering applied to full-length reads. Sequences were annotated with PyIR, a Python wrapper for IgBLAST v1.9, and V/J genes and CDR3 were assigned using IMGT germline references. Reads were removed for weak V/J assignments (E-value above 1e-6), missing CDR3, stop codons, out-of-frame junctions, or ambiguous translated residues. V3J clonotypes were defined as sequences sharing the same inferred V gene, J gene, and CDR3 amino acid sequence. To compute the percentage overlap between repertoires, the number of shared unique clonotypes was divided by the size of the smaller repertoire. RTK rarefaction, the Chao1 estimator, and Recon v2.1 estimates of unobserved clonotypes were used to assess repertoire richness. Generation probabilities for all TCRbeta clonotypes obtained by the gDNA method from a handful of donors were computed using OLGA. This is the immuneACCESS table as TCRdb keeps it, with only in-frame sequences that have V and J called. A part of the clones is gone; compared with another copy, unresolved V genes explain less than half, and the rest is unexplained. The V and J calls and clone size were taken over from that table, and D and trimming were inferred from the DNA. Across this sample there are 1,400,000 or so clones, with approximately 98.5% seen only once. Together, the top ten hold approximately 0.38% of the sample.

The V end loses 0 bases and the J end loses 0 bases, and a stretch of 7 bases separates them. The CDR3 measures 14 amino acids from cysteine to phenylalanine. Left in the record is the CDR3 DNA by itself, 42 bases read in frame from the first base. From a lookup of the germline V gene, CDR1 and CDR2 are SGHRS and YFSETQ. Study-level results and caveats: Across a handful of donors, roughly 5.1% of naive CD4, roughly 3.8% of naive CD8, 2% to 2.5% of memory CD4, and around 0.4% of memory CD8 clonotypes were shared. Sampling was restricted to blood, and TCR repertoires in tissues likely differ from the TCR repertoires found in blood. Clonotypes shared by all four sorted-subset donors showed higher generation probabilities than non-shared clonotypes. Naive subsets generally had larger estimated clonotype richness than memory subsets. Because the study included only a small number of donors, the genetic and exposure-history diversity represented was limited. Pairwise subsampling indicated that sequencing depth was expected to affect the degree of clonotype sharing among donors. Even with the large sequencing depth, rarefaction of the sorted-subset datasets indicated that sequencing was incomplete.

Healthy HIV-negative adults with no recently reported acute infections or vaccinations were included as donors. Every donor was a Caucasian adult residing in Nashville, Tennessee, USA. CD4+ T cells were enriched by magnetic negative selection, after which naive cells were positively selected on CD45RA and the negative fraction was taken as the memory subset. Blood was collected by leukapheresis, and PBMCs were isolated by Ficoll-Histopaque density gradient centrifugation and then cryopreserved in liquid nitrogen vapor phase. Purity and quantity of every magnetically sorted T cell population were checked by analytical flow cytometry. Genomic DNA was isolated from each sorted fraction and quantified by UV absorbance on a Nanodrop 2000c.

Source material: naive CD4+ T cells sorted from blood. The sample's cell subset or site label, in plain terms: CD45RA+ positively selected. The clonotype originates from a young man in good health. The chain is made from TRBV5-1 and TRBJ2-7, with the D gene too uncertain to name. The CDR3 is CASSLGHHSYEQYF. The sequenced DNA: TGCGCCAGCAGCTTGGGACACCACTCCTACGAGCAGTACTTC.